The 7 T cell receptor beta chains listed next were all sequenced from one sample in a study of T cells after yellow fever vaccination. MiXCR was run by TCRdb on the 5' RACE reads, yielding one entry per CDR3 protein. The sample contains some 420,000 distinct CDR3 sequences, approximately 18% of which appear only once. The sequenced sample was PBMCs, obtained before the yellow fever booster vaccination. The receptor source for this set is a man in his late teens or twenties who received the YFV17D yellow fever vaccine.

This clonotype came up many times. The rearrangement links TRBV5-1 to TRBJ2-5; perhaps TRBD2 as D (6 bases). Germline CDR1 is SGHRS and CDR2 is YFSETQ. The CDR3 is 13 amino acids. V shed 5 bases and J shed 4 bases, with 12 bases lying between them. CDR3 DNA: TGCGCCAGCAGTCCGGGGGTCCTAGAGACCCAGTACTTC. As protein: CASSPGVLETQYF.

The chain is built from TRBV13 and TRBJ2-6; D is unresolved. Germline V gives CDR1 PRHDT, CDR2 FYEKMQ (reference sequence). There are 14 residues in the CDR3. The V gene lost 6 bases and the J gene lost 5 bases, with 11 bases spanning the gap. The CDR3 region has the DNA TGTGCCAGCAGGGCTCTCTTCCGGGCCAACGTCCTGACTTTC. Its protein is CASRALFRANVLTF.

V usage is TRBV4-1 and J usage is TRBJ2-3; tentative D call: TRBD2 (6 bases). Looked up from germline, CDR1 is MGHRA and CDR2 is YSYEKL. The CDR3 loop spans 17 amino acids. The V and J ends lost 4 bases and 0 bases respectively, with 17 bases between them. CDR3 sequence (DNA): TGCGCCAGCAGCCCGTCCCCGGGGGAGTTCAGCACAGATACGCAGTATTTT. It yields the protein CASSPSPGEFSTDTQYF.

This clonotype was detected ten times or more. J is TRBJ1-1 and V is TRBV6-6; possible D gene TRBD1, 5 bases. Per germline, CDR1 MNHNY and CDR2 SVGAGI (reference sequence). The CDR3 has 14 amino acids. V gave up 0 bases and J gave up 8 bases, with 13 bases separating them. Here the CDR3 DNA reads TGTGCCAGCAGTTACTCTTCAACAGGTTCCGAAGCTTTCTTT. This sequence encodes CASSYSSTGSEAFF.

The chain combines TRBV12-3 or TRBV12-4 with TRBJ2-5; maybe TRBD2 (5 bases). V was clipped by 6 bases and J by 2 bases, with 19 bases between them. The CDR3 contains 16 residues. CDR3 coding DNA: TGTGCCAGCAGGCTAGCCTCCACCGGGCCTCAAGAGACCCAGTACTTC. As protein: CASRLASTGPQETQYF.

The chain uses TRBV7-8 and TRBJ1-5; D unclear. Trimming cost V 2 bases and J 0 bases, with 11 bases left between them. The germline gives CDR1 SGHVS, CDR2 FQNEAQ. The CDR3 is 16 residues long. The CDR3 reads CASSLRGINSNQPQHF. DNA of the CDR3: TGTGCCAGCAGCTTAAGAGGGATTAATAGCAATCAGCCCCAGCATTTT.

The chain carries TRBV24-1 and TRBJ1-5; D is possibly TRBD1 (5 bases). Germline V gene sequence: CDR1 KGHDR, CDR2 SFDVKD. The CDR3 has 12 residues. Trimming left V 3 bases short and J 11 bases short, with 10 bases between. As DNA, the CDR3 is TGTGCCACCAGTGATGGGGGTCCAGCCCAGCATTTT. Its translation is CATSDGGPAQHF.